The T cell receptor (beta chain) described here comes from a study of control samples from healthy donors and cancer patients. The data were produced by immunoSEQ multiplex PCR, yet TCRdb's version contains in-frame clones alone and is incomplete. The profile covers more than 50,000 clones, with almost 85% appearing a single time and 5% to 6.5% taken by the ten largest. Trimming cost V 6 bases and J 5 bases; bases outside gene matches: 8. Germline CDR1 reads SGHDN; CDR2 reads FVKESK. This CDR3 contains 14 residues. The source is a man aged 35-49 years in good health. Sequenced input: blood. The chain has TRBV14 and TRBJ1-1; 8 nucleotides align to TRBD1. The CDR3 region is CASRLTGGLTEAFF. CDR3 DNA sequence: TGTGCCAGCAGACTCACAGGGGGTCTGACTGAAGCTTTCTTT.